The 21 T cell receptor beta chains below all came from one sample that was sequenced in a study of shared clonotypes between healthy human individuals. Here immunoSEQ multiplex PCR was the method, and the copy in TCRdb shows in-frame clones only, minus some. The sample records a few million clones, over 90% being singletons. Sequencing was performed on naive CD4+ T cells from PBMCs. Subset of the sample: CD45RA+ positively selected. Receptor source: a man aged 18 to 30 in good health. Some clones in this sample may be carry-over from other donors' samples.

CDR3 region: CASSLEASSNEQFF. The CDR3 nucleotides read TGCGCCAGCAGCTTGGAGGCTAGCTCCAATGAGCAGTTCTTC. The J gene is TRBJ2-1, the V gene TRBV5-1; D is perhaps TRBD2 (5 bases). Trimming removed 0 bases at V and 6 bases at J, with 10 bases between. Germline values: CDR1 SGHRS, CDR2 YFSETQ. This CDR3 is built from 14 residues.

The rearrangement links TRBV4-1 to TRBJ2-5; 11 bases fit TRBD1. The germline CDR1 and CDR2 sequences are MGHRA and YSYEKL. This CDR3 has 18 amino acids. Trimming cost V 0 bases and J 5 bases; bases outside gene matches: 11. CDR3 nucleotide sequence: TGCGCCAGCAGCCAAGATGGGACAGGGGGGTTAGACCCCGAGACCCAGTACTTC. This translates into CASSQDGTGGLDPETQYF.

The V gene is TRBV5-1, the J gene TRBJ2-1; the match to TRBD2 covers 14 bases. The CDR3 totals 16 residues. The V gene's germline CDR1 is SGHRS and CDR2 YFSETQ. Losses at the gene ends were 3 bases for V and 6 bases for J; bases not matched to a gene: 5. The DNA for the CDR3 is TGCGCCAGCAGCTGGACCGGGACTAGCGGGAGCAATGAGCAGTTCTTC. Translating it yields CASSWTGTSGSNEQFF.

About this clone: Other DNA sequences within the sample encode an identical CDR3. The rearrangement links TRBV9 to TRBJ2-2, with D maybe TRBD1 (5 bases). The CDR3 is 14 residues long. Germline-derived CDR1 and CDR2 are SGDLS and YYNGEE. V lost 3 bases to trimming and J lost 2 bases, with 8 bases between them. The CDR3 DNA is TGTGCCAGCAGCGCCAGGACAAACACCGGGGAGCTGTTTTTT. Its translation is CASSARTNTGELFF.

This chain uses TRBV9 with TRBJ2-7, with D maybe TRBD1 (6 bases). The CDR3 sequence is 14 residues long. The germline gives CDR1 SGDLS, CDR2 YYNGEE. V lost 7 bases and J lost 3, with 17 bases in between. In DNA form, the CDR3 reads TGTGCCAGCGGCCGAGCAGGGGCGGACTACGAGCAGTACTTC. This gives the protein CASGRAGADYEQYF. The full variable domain, its missing parts supplied by reference TRBV9 and TRBJ2-7, is DSGVTQTPKHLITATGQRVTLRCSPRSGDLSVYWYQQSLDQGLQFLIQYYNGEERAKGNILERFSAQQFPDLHSELNLSSLELGDSALYFCASGRAGADYEQYFGPGTRLTVT.

The chain carries TRBV21-1 and TRBJ2-1; no DNA check was done on the table's D call, TRBD2. TRBV21-1 is labeled a pseudogene. The CDR3 loop spans 12 amino acids. Written as DNA, the CDR3 is TGTGCCAGCAGCCAAGCGACGGGTGAGCAGTTCTTC. As protein: CASSQATGEQFF.

The chain has TRBV2 and TRBJ1-2; D is perhaps TRBD1 (6 bases). There are 15 residues in the CDR3. Trimming took off 4 bases at V and 7 bases at J, with 19 bases between the two ends. The germline CDR1 and CDR2 sequences are SNHLY and FYNNEI. The CDR3 loop is CASSAQQGSDGGYTF. The CDR3 bases are TGTGCCAGCAGTGCCCAACAGGGCAGCGATGGTGGCTACACCTTC.

This clone was observed a single time. Other DNA sequences in this specimen translate into the identical CDR3. V gene TRBV5-1 combines with J gene TRBJ2-3; 9 positions match TRBD1. Germline-derived CDR1 and CDR2 are SGHRS and YFSETQ. Trimming took 1 base from V and 3 from J; bases not matched to a gene: 3. CDR3 length: 15 amino acids. The CDR3 coding sequence is TGCGCCAGCAGCTTGACAGGGGGCGGGACAGATACGCAGTATTTT. Its protein is CASSLTGGGTDTQYF.

The chain carries TRBV30 and TRBJ1-4; possible D gene TRBD1, 6 bases. CDR1 and CDR2 from the germline V gene are GTSNPN and SVGIG (reference sequence). This CDR3 contains 13 residues. The V end lost 2 bases, the J end lost 7 bases, and 11 bases lay between the germline ends. The DNA of the CDR3 is TGTGCCTGGAGTTTGGGGGCCGGTGAAAAACTGTTTTTT. Its translation is CAWSLGAGEKLFF.

The chain recombines TRBV7-2 with TRBJ2-1; D is perhaps TRBD1 (5 bases). CDR1 is SGHTA and CDR2 is FQGNSA in the germline V gene. V lost 6 bases, J lost 7 bases, and 19 bases lay in between. The CDR3 is 15 amino acids. CDR3 in amino acids: CASRSGPGNRNEQFF. In nucleotides, the CDR3 is TGTGCCAGCAGATCCGGGCCAGGGAACCGTAATGAGCAGTTCTTC.

J is TRBJ2-4 and V is TRBV6-6; 7 bases match TRBD1. The length of the CDR3 is 15 residues. The germline V gene has CDR1 MNHNY and CDR2 SVGAGI (reference sequence). With V trimmed by 5 bases and J by 1 base, 5 bases remained unmatched. The CDR3 loop reads CASSQTRGAKNIQYF. Written as DNA, the CDR3 is TGTGCCAGCAGTCAAACCAGGGGGGCCAAAAACATTCAGTACTTC.

This clone was picked up one time. The rearrangement links TRBV10-3 to TRBJ2-3; D possibly uses TRBD1 or TRBD2 (6 bases each). The V gene's germline CDR1 is ENHRY and CDR2 SYGVKD. There are 13 residues in the CDR3. This chain's CDR3 is CASTGGSTDTQYF. CDR3 DNA sequence: TGTGCATCCACCGGGGGCAGCACAGATACGCAGTATTTT.

The chain employs TRBV7-9 and TRBJ1-4, with D unresolved. V lost 0 bases, J lost 7 bases, and 9 bases lay in between. The CDR3 loop spans 14 amino acids. CDR1 SEHNR and CDR2 FQNEAQ come from the germline V gene (reference sequence). DNA of the CDR3: TGTGCCAGCAGCTTAGCCCCTGCAAGTGAAAAACTGTTTTTT. Its protein product is CASSLAPASEKLFF.

This clone has only one observation. This chain connects TRBV28 to TRBJ1-1; TRBD1 aligns across 7 bases. Germline V lookup: CDR1 MDHEN, CDR2 SYDVKM. The trim removed 2 bases at V and 9 bases at J, leaving 12 bases unmatched. This CDR3 is 15 amino acids long. The DNA for the CDR3 is TGTGCCAGCAGTTTAGTTTCGTCAGGGGGTAACAAAGCTTTCTTT. This sequence encodes CASSLVSSGGNKAFF.

This clone was detected once. The CDR3 DNA reads as TGTGCCAGCAGCTCCCGCGGGCGGGACACAGATACGCAGTATTTT. It codes for CASSSRGRDTDTQYF. V is TRBV7-2 and J is TRBJ2-3; D is perhaps TRBD2 (6 bases). CDR3 length: 15 residues. Deletions cut 4 bases from V and 2 bases from J, with 13 bases between. The germline CDR1 and CDR2 sequences are SGHTA and FQGNSA.

Details on this clone: Distinct nucleotide sequences in the sample also encode this CDR3. V usage is TRBV7-3 and J usage is TRBJ2-1; 9 positions match TRBD2. V trimming: 2 bases; J trimming: 2 bases; junction bases outside the gene matches: 1. Germline CDR1 is SGHTA and CDR2 is FQGTGA. The CDR3 contains 15 residues. CDR3 coding DNA: TGTGCCAGCAGCTTAGCGGGAGGGGCCTACAATGAGCAGTTCTTC. As protein: CASSLAGGAYNEQFF.

This chain joins TRBV4-2 and TRBJ2-7; the D gene is possibly TRBD1 (5 bases). Per the germline V gene, CDR1 is LGHNA and CDR2 is YNFKEQ. The CDR3 is 16 amino acids. The germline V and J ends were trimmed by 4 bases and 2 bases, with 18 bases remaining between them. The CDR3 DNA is TGTGCCAGCAGCCTGTCCTGGACACAGCAGACCTACGAGCAGTACTTC. Protein sequence: CASSLSWTQQTYEQYF.

The chain links TRBV7-6 to TRBJ2-6; the D is unclear. The CDR3 extends over 15 amino acids. In germline, CDR1 is SGHVS, CDR2 FNYEAQ. V gave up 1 base and J gave up 4 bases, with 8 bases separating them. CDR3 DNA sequence: TGTGCCAGCAGCTTAGGTGACCGCGGGGCCAACGTCCTGACTTTC. Translated, it gives CASSLGDRGANVLTF.

The chain carries TRBV19 and TRBJ2-1; TRBD2 matches at 11 bases. The germline V gene encodes CDR1 LNHDA and CDR2 SQIVND (reference sequence). The CDR3 totals 16 residues. The trim removed 6 bases at V and 0 bases at J, leaving 4 bases unmatched. In nucleotides, the CDR3 is TGTGCCAGTAGGTCCCTAGCGGGGGGCTCCTACAATGAGCAGTTCTTC. It codes for CASRSLAGGSYNEQFF.

The chain joins TRBV19 to TRBJ2-1; 9 nucleotides align to TRBD2. V gave up 3 bases and J gave up 2 bases; unmatched junction bases: 5. CDR1 and CDR2 (germline): LNHDA, SQIVND (reference sequence). This CDR3 spans 16 amino acids. The CDR3 DNA is TGTGCCAGTAGTATGGTAGCGGGAGATCCCTACAATGAGCAGTTCTTC. Translated, it gives CASSMVAGDPYNEQFF. The whole variable domain, remainder taken from reference TRBV19 and TRBJ2-1, is DGGITQSPKYLFRKEGQNVTLSCEQNLNHDAMYWYRQDPGQGLRLIYYSQIVNDFQKGDIAEGYSVSREKKESFPLTVTSAQKNPTAFYLCASSMVAGDPYNEQFFGPGTRLTVL.

This clone came up a few times. V gene TRBV28 combines with J gene TRBJ1-5; no firm D call. Looked up from germline, CDR1 is MDHEN and CDR2 is SYDVKM. Trimming removed 7 bases at V and 3 bases at J, with 16 bases between. This CDR3 spans 15 amino acids. The CDR3 spells CASTTAGPDNQPQHF. The CDR3 DNA reads TGTGCCAGCACAACCGCCGGGCCCGACAATCAGCCCCAGCATTTT.